The 24 T cell receptor beta chains given below trace back to one sample, sequenced in a study of shared clonotypes between healthy human individuals. Only in-frame clones appear in the TCRdb table, and some are missing; sequencing was by immunoSEQ multiplex PCR. The profile shows some 1,600,000 clones, around 98% of them singletons. The sample consisted of naive CD4+ T cells sorted from blood. Subset meaning: CD45RA+ positively selected. The receptors were gathered from a man aged 25-45 years in good health.

The chain recombines TRBV28 with TRBJ2-7; D is uncertain. The V gene lost 5 bases and the J gene lost 2 bases, with 4 bases spanning the gap. Germline V gene sequence: CDR1 MDHEN, CDR2 SYDVKM. There are 11 residues in the CDR3. In nucleotides, the CDR3 is TGTGCCAGCAGTGTACCCTACGAGCAGTACTTC. It specifies CASSVPYEQYF.

The chain combines TRBV27 with TRBJ1-2; 7 bases are a match to TRBD1. Germline assignment: CDR1 MNHEY and CDR2 SMNVEV (reference sequence). V shed 3 bases and J 6 bases; nucleotides not matched to a gene: 10. The CDR3 covers 15 residues. CDR3: CASSFQADRADGYTF. The CDR3 DNA reads TGTGCCAGCAGTTTCCAGGCCGACAGGGCGGATGGCTACACCTTC.

This sequence joins TRBV6-5 and TRBJ1-2; D remains unclear. From germline, CDR1 is MNHEY and CDR2 SVGAGI. The V and J ends lost 2 bases and 5 bases respectively, with 12 bases between them. The CDR3 runs to 14 residues. DNA for the CDR3: TGTGCCAGCAGTTACGGGCCAATCCCTTATGGCTACACCTTC. Its translation: CASSYGPIPYGYTF.

J is TRBJ2-7 and V is TRBV19; 12 bases match TRBD2. The CDR3 length is 15 residues. The germline gives CDR1 LNHDA, CDR2 SQIVND (reference sequence). J lost 0 bases, V lost 3 bases, and 0 bases had no gene match. The CDR3 loop is CASSMGLAGSYEQYF. CDR3 DNA: TGTGCCAGTAGTATGGGACTAGCGGGCTCCTACGAGCAGTACTTC.

V is TRBV6-5 and J is TRBJ2-1, with TRBD1 matching over 8 bases. The CDR3 is 15 amino acids. CDR1 and CDR2 from the germline V gene are MNHEY and SVGAGI. V dropped 6 bases and J dropped 7; count of bases not matched to a gene: 11. This CDR3 reads CASRTTGGQGNEQFF. CDR3 nucleotides: TGTGCCAGCAGAACCACAGGGGGGCAGGGGAATGAGCAGTTCTTC.

The V and J genes are TRBV19 and TRBJ2-1; D is unclear. The germline V gene encodes CDR1 LNHDA and CDR2 SQIVND (reference sequence). The CDR3 runs to 13 residues. Trimming took off 5 bases at V and 8 bases at J, with 13 bases between the two ends. The chain's CDR3 is CASSLGHLDEQFF. The DNA of the CDR3 is TGTGCCAGTAGTCTGGGCCATTTGGATGAGCAGTTCTTC.

In its sample, this clone was seen once. The CDR3 region is CASSPPGLAAYYEQYF. For the CDR3, the DNA is TGTGCCAGCAGCCCCCCCGGACTAGCGGCCTACTACGAGCAGTACTTC. The rearrangement links TRBV14 to TRBJ2-7; 10 positions match TRBD2. V was clipped by 4 bases and J by 3 bases; unmatched bases: 9. Germline CDR1 SGHDN, CDR2 FVKESK. The CDR3 consists of 16 residues.

The rearrangement links TRBV7-6 to TRBJ2-3; TRBD2 agrees at 7 bases. There are 17 residues in the CDR3. V lost 1 base and J lost 0; bases outside the gene matches: 7. The germline V gene encodes CDR1 SGHVS and CDR2 FNYEAQ. The CDR3 DNA follows: TGTGCCAGCAGCTTAGGCAGTCTAGCGGTTAGCACAGATACGCAGTATTTT. It specifies CASSLGSLAVSTDTQYF.

The V gene is TRBV11-2, the J gene TRBJ1-1; D is unresolved. Germline assignment: CDR1 SGHAT and CDR2 FQNNGV. Trimming removed 3 bases at V and 4 bases at J, with 3 bases between. The CDR3 covers 11 residues. The CDR3 reads CASSLTTEAFF. CDR3 nucleotides: TGTGCCAGCAGCTTGACCACTGAAGCTTTCTTT.

The V gene is TRBV7-2, the J gene TRBJ2-7, with unresolved D. The CDR3 spans 14 residues. Trimming cost V 5 bases and J 7 bases, with 18 bases left between them. The germline V gene encodes CDR1 SGHTA and CDR2 FQGNSA. CDR3 sequence reads: CASSPVLLGGEQYF. The CDR3, as DNA: TGTGCCAGCAGCCCCGTACTTTTAGGTGGAGAGCAGTACTTC.

Of note for this clone: This sample includes further DNA sequences coding for the same CDR3. The DNA for the CDR3 is TGTGCCAGCAGCCCCGGGACTAGCACCTACGAGCAGTACTTC. It yields the protein CASSPGTSTYEQYF. This chain uses TRBV28 with TRBJ2-7, with 9 bases fitting TRBD2. Unmatched junction bases numbered 5, after V lost 6 bases and J lost 2 bases. Germline CDR1 reads MDHEN; CDR2 reads SYDVKM. There are 14 residues in the CDR3.

The genes are TRBV19 and TRBJ1-4, with D perhaps matching TRBD1 (5 bases). The CDR3 covers 15 residues. Looked up from germline, CDR1 is LNHDA and CDR2 is SQIVND (reference sequence). V shed 5 bases and J shed 7 bases, with 17 bases lying between them. The CDR3 is CASSSGTRLGEKLFF. DNA of the CDR3: TGTGCCAGTAGTTCAGGGACCCGCTTAGGTGAAAAACTGTTTTTT.

V and J are TRBV18 and TRBJ2-2; unclear D gene. V was trimmed by 3 bases and J by 5 bases, leaving 7 bases between them. The CDR3 covers 13 residues. CDR1 KGHSH and CDR2 LQKENI come from the germline V gene. The CDR3 DNA is TGTGCCAGCTCACCGGACGTGACCGGGGAGCTGTTTTTT. Its translation is CASSPDVTGELFF.

The gene calls are TRBV6-1 and TRBJ1-2, with D maybe TRBD1 (6 bases). CDR1 and CDR2 from the germline V gene are MNHNS and SASEGT. V dropped 4 bases and J dropped 0 bases, with 15 bases sitting between them. The CDR3 runs to 16 residues. The CDR3: CASSGYLDRTNYGYTF. In DNA form, the CDR3 reads TGTGCCAGCAGTGGGTATTTGGACAGAACTAACTATGGCTACACCTTC.

V and J are TRBV28 and TRBJ2-3; D gene uncertain. The CDR3 is 11 residues long. The germline V and J ends were trimmed by 8 bases and 2 bases, with 5 bases remaining between them. Germline CDR1 MDHEN, CDR2 SYDVKM. CDR3 DNA sequence: TGTGCCAGCCAGAACACAGATACGCAGTATTTT. Translated: CASQNTDTQYF. The full variable domain, rest sourced from reference TRBV28 and TRBJ2-3, is DVKVTQSSRYLVKRTGEKVFLECVQDMDHENMFWYRQDPGLGLRLIYFSYDVKMKEKGDIPEGYSVSREKKERFSLILESASTNQTSMYLCASQNTDTQYFGPGTRLTVL.

The chain combines TRBV27 with TRBJ2-2; no clear D. Germline V gene data show CDR1 as MNHEY and CDR2 as SMNVEV (reference sequence). CDR3 size: 20 residues. Trimming took off 6 bases at V and 1 base at J, with 27 bases between the two ends. The CDR3, as DNA: TGTGCCAGCAGACGCGTGGGCAATCCAACGCCGATTAAGAACACCGGGGAGCTGTTTTTT. This sequence encodes CASRRVGNPTPIKNTGELFF.

The chain recombines TRBV6-5 with TRBJ1-5; D is unclear. The germline gives CDR1 MNHEY, CDR2 SVGAGI. This CDR3 is 14 amino acids long. Trimming took off 5 bases at V and 0 bases at J, with 8 bases between the two ends. The DNA for the CDR3 is TGTGCCAGCAGTGCCTACGATAGCAATCAGCCCCAGCATTTT. Translating gives CASSAYDSNQPQHF.

The count of this clone is one. The sample contains more than one DNA sequence encoding this CDR3. The V and J genes are TRBV19 and TRBJ2-7, with 9 bases lining up with TRBD1. Germline trimming cut 3 bases from V and 1 base from J; bases unmatched to any gene: 4. The germline gives CDR1 LNHDA, CDR2 SQIVND (reference sequence). The CDR3 length is 15 residues. CDR3: CASSISGQGSYEQYF. In nucleotides, the CDR3 is TGTGCCAGTAGTATCTCGGGACAGGGATCCTACGAGCAGTACTTC. Based on the CDR3 plus reference TRBV19 and TRBJ2-7, the full variable domain is DGGITQSPKYLFRKEGQNVTLSCEQNLNHDAMYWYRQDPGQGLRLIYYSQIVNDFQKGDIAEGYSVSREKKESFPLTVTSAQKNPTAFYLCASSISGQGSYEQYFGPGTRLTVT.

The chain recombines TRBV5-1 with TRBJ2-1; 11 nucleotides match TRBD2. V gave up 4 bases and J gave up 3 bases; unmatched junction bases: 24. This CDR3 contains 22 residues. Germline V gives CDR1 SGHRS, CDR2 YFSETQ. CDR3 residues: CASSLIPILPKTSGMIYNEQFF. The CDR3 nucleotides are TGCGCCAGCAGCCTAATTCCCATACTCCCCAAGACTAGCGGGATGATCTACAATGAGCAGTTCTTC.

V and J are TRBV6-6 and TRBJ1-2; 9 positions match TRBD1. J gave up 3 bases and V 2 bases, and 1 base lay outside the gene matches. The CDR3 has 14 amino acids. CDR1 is MNHNY and CDR2 is SVGAGI in the germline V gene (reference sequence). This CDR3 reads CASSYGTGYYGYTF. The CDR3 bases are TGTGCCAGCAGTTACGGGACAGGGTACTATGGCTACACCTTC.

As DNA, the CDR3 is TGTGCCAGCGAGGGGTTCTCCTACGAGCAGTACTTC. Its translation: CASEGFSYEQYF. The chain couples TRBV28 to TRBJ2-7; either TRBD1 or TRBD2 may supply D (5 bases each). The V end lost 8 bases, the J end lost 0 bases, and 8 bases lay between the germline ends. The CDR3 runs 12 residues. Germline V gene data show CDR1 as MDHEN and CDR2 as SYDVKM.

V and J are TRBV9 and TRBJ2-1; 12 bases line up with TRBD2. V shed 1 base and J 7 bases; nucleotides not matched to a gene: 3. This CDR3 is 15 amino acids long. The germline gives CDR1 SGDLS, CDR2 YYNGEE. Written as DNA, the CDR3 is TGTGCCAGCAGCGTACGACTAGCGGGAGAGAATGAGCAGTTCTTC. As protein: CASSVRLAGENEQFF.

The chain is built from TRBV5-4 and TRBJ1-1; D is possibly TRBD1 (5 bases). This CDR3 has 15 amino acids. V gave up 4 bases and J gave up 0 bases, with 13 bases separating them. Germline-derived CDR1 and CDR2 are SGHNT and YYREEE (reference sequence). CDR3 nucleotides: TGTGCCAGCAGCACGATGGGACGAATGAACACTGAAGCTTTCTTT. Protein: CASSTMGRMNTEAFF. Using reference TRBV5-4 and TRBJ1-1 for the parts outside the CDR3, the full variable domain is ETGVTQSPTHLIKTRGQQVTLRCSSQSGHNTVSWYQQALGQGPQFIFQYYREEENGRGNFPPRFSGLQFPNYSSELNVNALELDDSALYLCASSTMGRMNTEAFFGQGTRLTVV.

The sample holds a few counts of this clone. This specimen includes other DNA sequences encoding the same CDR3. This sequence joins TRBV28 and TRBJ1-2; D gene unclear. V dropped 6 bases and J dropped 1 base, with 3 bases sitting between them. Germline CDR1 MDHEN, CDR2 SYDVKM. CDR3 size: 11 residues. DNA of the CDR3: TGTGCCAGCAGCAGTAACTATGGCTACACCTTC. Translated: CASSSNYGYTF.